This T cell receptor beta chain was identified during a study of beta chain features in type 1 diabetes. Whole-study findings and limits: Patients with Type 1 diabetes showed moderately but significantly shorter TCRB CDR3s in all four CD4+ subsets. For TCRB rearrangement, an influence of HLA type remained unresolved here.

Trimming took 4 bases from V and 1 from J, leaving 10 bases between them. The CDR3 runs 14 residues. Per the germline V gene, CDR1 is MDHEN and CDR2 is SYDVKM. Sequenced material consisted of expressed TCRB transcripts (all of the isolated RNA was reverse transcribed). Profiled with immunoSEQ multiplex PCR; TCRdb holds only in-frame clones, not every one. The sample yields under 900,000 clones, about a sixth seen once. This clone was seen a few times. The antigen is undetermined. All of the sorted populations showed purity greater than 95%. The rearrangement links TRBV28 to TRBJ2-5, with unresolved D. This receptor was obtained from a woman aged 18-30 years in good health. The sequenced material came from naive CD4+ T cells from blood. The chain's CDR3 is CASSSKQTQETQYF. CDR3 nucleotide sequence: TGTGCCAGCAGTTCTAAGCAGACCCAAGAGACCCAGTACTTC.